Below are 25 T cell receptor beta chains sequenced from a single sample in a study of T cell responses to AZD1222 COVID-19 vaccine. Measured with immunoSEQ multiplex PCR; TCRdb has only the in-frame clones, and not every one. Among tens of thousands of clones listed, 88% were seen once. The specimen was peripheral blood, collected 28 days after the second AZD1222 dose. Receptor source: an adult who received the AZD1222 COVID-19 vaccine.

This chain uses TRBV9 with TRBJ1-1; the D gene is possibly TRBD1 (6 bases). This CDR3 is built from 11 residues. Trimming pared 6 bases from V and 6 bases from J, leaving 9 bases between. Looked up from germline, CDR1 is SGDLS and CDR2 is YYNGEE. The CDR3 nucleotides are TGTGCCAGCAACAGGGTTGCTGAAGCTTTCTTT. Translated, it gives CASNRVAEAFF.

The genes are TRBV6-5 and TRBJ2-5; TRBD2 might be the D (6 bases). V lost 8 bases and J 0 bases, leaving 13 bases between the germline ends. CDR1 is MNHEY and CDR2 is SVGAGI in the germline V gene. The CDR3 spans 14 residues. The CDR3 DNA reads TGTGCCAGCCGAATCGGGGGAAACCAAGAGACCCAGTACTTC. The encoded protein is CASRIGGNQETQYF.

The chain employs TRBV3-1 (or the pseudogene TRBV3-2) and TRBJ2-1; D gene unclear. V lost 0 bases and J lost 2, with 11 bases in between. The CDR3 runs to 16 residues. Germline CDR1 and CDR2: LGHDT and YNNKEL (reference sequence). In DNA, the CDR3 is TGTGCCAGCAGCCAAGAGGTTAGCAGAACCTACAATGAGCAGTTCTTC. As protein: CASSQEVSRTYNEQFF.

In DNA form, the CDR3 reads TGTGCCAGCAGGTTCAGGGTCGGTGGTCAGCCCCAGCATTTT. It specifies CASRFRVGGQPQHF. The chain employs TRBV6-5 and TRBJ1-5; a possible D gene is TRBD1 (5 bases). There are 14 residues in the CDR3. The V and J ends lost 6 bases and 6 bases respectively, with 15 bases between them. The germline CDR1 and CDR2 sequences are MNHEY and SVGAGI.

The rearrangement uses TRBV28 and TRBJ1-2; D call uncertain. V lost 6 bases and J 0 bases, leaving 17 bases between the germline ends. The CDR3 loop spans 16 amino acids. The germline V gene has CDR1 MDHEN and CDR2 SYDVKM. DNA for the CDR3: TGTGCCAGCAGACGCTACGGAACCTTCTCTAACTATGGCTACACCTTC. Amino acids: CASRRYGTFSNYGYTF.

The genes are TRBV2 and TRBJ2-1, with 11 bases fitting TRBD2. The CDR3 has 15 residues. V lost 4 bases, J lost 6 bases, and 5 bases stayed unmatched. CDR1 and CDR2 (germline): SNHLY, FYNNEI. The CDR3 protein is CASSATSGAANEQFF. CDR3 bases: TGTGCCAGCAGTGCGACTAGCGGGGCCGCCAATGAGCAGTTCTTC.

The chain joins TRBV29-1 to TRBJ1-1; D unclear. The CDR3 totals 13 residues. Trimming took 6 bases from V and 5 from J, leaving 16 bases between them. Germline values: CDR1 SQVTM, CDR2 ANQGSEA. The CDR3 loop is CSVGNLDGTEAFF. The CDR3 DNA reads TGCAGCGTGGGAAACCTAGACGGGACTGAAGCTTTCTTT. The full variable domain, completed using reference TRBV29-1 and TRBJ1-1, is SAVISQKPSRDICQRGTSLTIQCQVDSQVTMMFWYRQQPGQSLTLIATANQGSEATYESGFVIDKFPISRPNLTFSTLTVSNMSPEDSSIYLCSVGNLDGTEAFFGQGTRLTVV.

This sequence joins TRBV4-3 and TRBJ1-1; no reliable D call. This CDR3 spans 14 amino acids. Germline-derived CDR1 and CDR2 are LGHNA and YSLEER. Trimming pared 1 base from V and 5 bases from J, leaving 11 bases between. The CDR3 loop is CASSQGPRFTEAFF. CDR3 DNA: TGCGCCAGCAGCCAAGGACCTCGGTTTACTGAAGCTTTCTTT.

The V and J genes are TRBV7-8 and TRBJ2-3, with D perhaps TRBD2 (5 bases). This CDR3 spans 14 amino acids. Trimming took off 5 bases at V and 2 bases at J, with 11 bases between the two ends. CDR1 SGHVS and CDR2 FQNEAQ come from the germline V gene. The CDR3: CASSLLDFTDTQYF. The CDR3 region has the DNA TGTGCCAGCAGCCTCCTGGACTTCACAGATACGCAGTATTTT.

The genes are TRBV30 and TRBJ1-2; TRBD1 aligns across 11 bases. Germline V CDR1 and CDR2: GTSNPN, SVGIG (reference sequence). J gave up 14 bases and V 2 bases, and 13 bases lay outside the gene matches. The CDR3 runs to 14 residues. CDR3 DNA sequence: TGTGCCTGGAGTCCACGAGGACAGGGGGCGATGGAGACCTTC. It translates to CAWSPRGQGAMETF.

This clone occurred a few times. The V gene is TRBV4-1, the J gene TRBJ2-6; D not resolved. CDR3 length: 16 residues. Trimming pared 4 bases from V and 4 bases from J, leaving 14 bases between. Germline V gene sequence: CDR1 MGHRA, CDR2 YSYEKL. This chain's CDR3 is CASSPSGATGANVLTF. The CDR3 coding sequence is TGCGCCAGCAGCCCGTCAGGCGCGACCGGGGCCAACGTCCTGACTTTC.

J is TRBJ1-1 and V is TRBV2, with 7 bases fitting TRBD1. The CDR3 loop spans 13 amino acids. The J segment lost 6 bases and the V segment lost 7 bases, leaving 8 bases of the junction unmatched. Germline values: CDR1 SNHLY, CDR2 FYNNEI. The CDR3 DNA reads TGTGCCAGCACTATAGACAGGGTAGCTGAAGCTTTCTTT. Protein sequence: CASTIDRVAEAFF.

This chain links TRBV10-3 with TRBJ2-3, with a tentative D call TRBD1 (5 bases). This CDR3 has 15 amino acids. Germline V gene lookup returns CDR1 ENHRY and CDR2 SYGVKD. V lost 0 bases and J 7 bases, leaving 14 bases between the germline ends. The CDR3 loop is CAISESNQGGNTQYF. For the CDR3, the DNA is TGTGCCATCAGTGAGTCGAACCAGGGTGGGAATACGCAGTATTTT.

The chain is built from TRBV7-5 and TRBJ1-2. TRBV7-5 is given as a pseudogene. The CDR3 consists of 14 residues. DNA for the CDR3: TGTGTCAGAAGCTTTGGGACCGGGGGCTATGGCTACACCTTC. Translating gives CVRSFGTGGYGYTF.

V is TRBV4-3 and J is TRBJ2-5, with a weak D call TRBD2 (5 bases). This CDR3 has 13 residues. V was trimmed by 3 bases and J by 2 bases, leaving 7 bases between them. Germline CDR1 and CDR2: LGHNA and YSLEER. The CDR3 reads CASSQGRQETQYF. CDR3 in DNA: TGCGCCAGCAGCCAGGGGAGACAAGAGACCCAGTACTTC.

V and J are TRBV7-8 and TRBJ1-3; D is unclear. Trimming pared 5 bases from V and 3 bases from J, leaving 14 bases between. Germline values: CDR1 SGHVS, CDR2 FQNEAQ. The CDR3 totals 15 residues. The CDR3 loop reads CASSLSWAGGNTIYF. CDR3 sequence (DNA): TGTGCCAGCAGCCTATCTTGGGCGGGTGGAAACACCATATATTTT.

The V call is TRBV4-2, the J call TRBJ1-2; 8 bases are shared with TRBD1. Germline loops: CDR1 LGHNA, CDR2 YNFKEQ. The CDR3 is 15 amino acids. J gave up 5 bases and V 3 bases, and 8 bases lay outside the gene matches. The CDR3 DNA is TGTGCCAGCAGCCAGTCCGGGACAGGCGTTTATGGCTACACCTTC. Translation gives CASSQSGTGVYGYTF.

The chain uses TRBV18 and TRBJ1-3; D is ambiguous. Germline CDR1 reads KGHSH; CDR2 reads LQKENI. With 3 bases removed from V and 4 bases from J, the gap between germline ends came to 10 bases. This CDR3 has 14 residues. The DNA for the CDR3 is TGTGCCAGCTCACCCTCGGGTCAAGGAAACACCATATATTTT. It is translated as CASSPSGQGNTIYF. Looking up the rest from reference TRBV18 and TRBJ1-3 gives the full variable domain: NAGVMQNPRHLVRRRGQEARLRCSPMKGHSHVYWYRQLPEEGLKFMVYLQKENIIDESGMPKERFSAEFPKEGPSILRIQQVVRGDSAAYFCASSPSGQGNTIYFGEGSWLTVV.

The V call is TRBV19, the J call TRBJ2-5; 13 positions match TRBD2. CDR1 is LNHDA and CDR2 is SQIVND in the germline V gene (reference sequence). The CDR3 is 16 amino acids. The J segment lost 5 bases and the V segment lost 5 bases, leaving 8 bases of the junction unmatched. The CDR3 bases are TGTGCCAGTAGTGTAGGACTAGCGGGAGCGGGGGAGACCCAGTACTTC. Its protein is CASSVGLAGAGETQYF.

J is TRBJ1-5 and V is TRBV5-6, with D unclear. Germline assignment: CDR1 SGHDT and CDR2 YYEEEE. The CDR3 runs to 12 residues. V lost 3 bases to trimming and J lost 7 bases, with 8 bases between them. CDR3 loop: CASSYVGQPQHF. The CDR3 nucleotides read TGTGCCAGCAGCTACGTGGGCCAGCCCCAGCATTTT.

The chain couples TRBV27 to TRBJ1-2; D is unresolved. The CDR3 extends over 13 amino acids. Germline V gene data show CDR1 as MNHEY and CDR2 as SMNVEV (reference sequence). V lost 5 bases, J lost 4 bases, and 11 bases lay in between. CDR3 amino acids: CASSQVEGYGYTF. The CDR3 DNA is TGTGCCAGCAGTCAGGTGGAGGGCTATGGCTACACCTTC.

The chain employs TRBV9 and TRBJ1-4, with D hard to call. CDR3 length equals 14 residues. V dropped 0 bases and J dropped 3 bases, with 6 bases sitting between them. Germline V lookup: CDR1 SGDLS, CDR2 YYNGEE. The CDR3 is CASSVGASNEKLFF. The CDR3 region has the DNA TGTGCCAGCAGCGTAGGGGCCTCTAATGAAAAACTGTTTTTT.

The rearrangement joins TRBV6-1 to TRBJ2-7; a possible D gene is TRBD2 (6 bases). CDR1 is MNHNS, CDR2 SASEGT, per germline. The CDR3 covers 17 residues. Trimming stripped 2 bases from V and 6 bases from J, with 23 bases between. In nucleotides, the CDR3 is TGTGCCAGCAGTGAACGAGCCCCCCCTTGGAGGGAAGGCGAGCAGTACTTC. It specifies CASSERAPPWREGEQYF.

In its sample, this clone was seen once. V usage is TRBV19 and J usage is TRBJ1-2, with D possibly TRBD1 on 5 matching bases. CDR1 is LNHDA, CDR2 SQIVND, per germline (reference sequence). The ends were cut back, 7 bases at V and 8 bases at J, with 17 bases in the middle. CDR3 length equals 13 residues. The chain's CDR3 is CASNTGSTRGYTF. Written as DNA, the CDR3 is TGTGCCAGTAATACAGGTTCGACCCGGGGCTACACCTTC.

The V gene is TRBV18, the J gene TRBJ1-3; D unresolved. Between the trimmed V and J ends, which lost 3 bases and 0 bases, there was a span of 6 bases. This CDR3 contains 14 residues. From germline, CDR1 is KGHSH and CDR2 LQKENI. The CDR3 bases are TGTGCCAGCTCACCTTCAGACTCTGGAAACACCATATATTTT. Amino acids: CASSPSDSGNTIYF.